Listed here are 21 T cell receptor beta chains from one sample, sequenced in a study of blood T cell repertoires in COVID-19. The data were produced by immunoSEQ multiplex PCR, yet TCRdb's version contains in-frame clones alone and is incomplete. Found here are fewer than 300,000 clones, approximately 93% of them singletons; the top ten hold 2% to 2.5%. The sequencing input was peripheral blood. These receptors came from a woman aged 25 to 45 with COVID-19, enrolled during active disease.

The chain carries TRBV5-1 and TRBJ1-4; D possibly corresponds to TRBD1 (5 bases). The CDR3 covers 15 residues. V lost 0 bases, J lost 8 bases, and 14 bases lay in between. CDR1 and CDR2 from the germline V gene are SGHRS and YFSETQ. The CDR3 nucleotides read TGCGCCAGCAGCTTGGAAGGCCGGGACTGGGAAAAACTGTTTTTT. Protein product: CASSLEGRDWEKLFF.

The CDR3 region has the DNA TGCGCCAGCAGCCTTGAGCCCTATAATTCACCCCTCCACTTT. Its translation: CASSLEPYNSPLHF. The chain is built from TRBV5-1 and TRBJ1-6; no definite D call. CDR3 length: 14 amino acids. Germline lookup yields CDR1 SGHRS and CDR2 YFSETQ. V lost 4 bases, J lost 2 bases, and 7 bases lay in between. Filled out from reference TRBV5-1 and TRBJ1-6, the complete variable domain reads KAGVTQTPRYLIKTRGQQVTLSCSPISGHRSVSWYQQTPGQGLQFLFEYFSETQRNKGNFPGRFSGRQFSNSRSEMNVSTLELGDSALYLCASSLEPYNSPLHFGNGTRLTVT.

The chain couples TRBV7-9 to TRBJ2-1, with 7 bases lining up with TRBD2. Trimming at V came to 1 base and at J to 8 bases, leaving 11 bases not matched to a gene. Germline CDR1 and CDR2: SEHNR and FQNEAQ (reference sequence). The CDR3 runs to 16 residues. In DNA, the CDR3 is TGTGCCAGCAGCTTAGGCTCTCGGGGTGCGGGGGATGAGCAGTTCTTC. It yields the protein CASSLGSRGAGDEQFF.

V gene TRBV9 combines with J gene TRBJ1-1; the D is unclear. Germline CDR1 and CDR2: SGDLS and YYNGEE. The V and J ends lost 3 bases and 3 bases respectively, with 9 bases between them. The CDR3 has 13 residues. CDR3 DNA sequence: TGTGCCAGCAGCGCTCAGGATTACACTGAAGCTTTCTTT. Amino acid sequence: CASSAQDYTEAFF.

The chain carries TRBV15 and TRBJ2-5; TRBD2 might be the D (6 bases). The CDR3 length is 16 residues. Trimming left V 4 bases short and J 5 bases short, with 20 bases between. CDR1 LNHNV and CDR2 YYDKDF come from the germline V gene (reference sequence). Written as DNA, the CDR3 is TGTGCCACCAGCAAGGGCCTGGTTGTCGGAGGGGAGACCCAGTACTTC. Protein: CATSKGLVVGGETQYF. Filled out from reference TRBV15 and TRBJ2-5, the complete variable domain reads DAMVIQNPRYQVTQFGKPVTLSCSQTLNHNVMYWYQQKSSQAPKLLFHYYDKDFNNEADTPDNFQSRRPNTSFCFLDIRSPGLGDTAMYLCATSKGLVVGGETQYFGPGTRLLVL.

The chain links TRBV6-1 to TRBJ2-2; D is undetermined. The V end lost 4 bases, the J end lost 5 bases, and 17 bases lay between the germline ends. Germline V gene lookup returns CDR1 MNHNS and CDR2 SASEGT. The CDR3 extends over 16 amino acids. CDR3 bases: TGTGCCAGCAGTGGGCGACTCGGTACCGGTACCGGGGAGCTGTTTTTT. The encoded protein is CASSGRLGTGTGELFF.

The V gene is TRBV29-1, the J gene TRBJ1-2; 8 nucleotides align to TRBD1. The CDR3 extends over 16 amino acids. The germline V gene encodes CDR1 SQVTM and CDR2 ANQGSEA. Trimming at V came to 6 bases and at J to 0 bases, leaving 12 bases not matched to a gene. The CDR3 region has the DNA TGCAGCGTCCGCCAGGCCCAGGGGGCTGCTAACTATGGCTACACCTTC. Protein: CSVRQAQGAANYGYTF.

The rearrangement uses TRBV4-2 and TRBJ2-1; 10 bases map to TRBD2. CDR1 and CDR2 from the germline V gene are LGHNA and YNFKEQ. The CDR3 totals 15 residues. V trimming: 2 bases; J trimming: 8 bases; junction bases outside the gene matches: 6. DNA of the CDR3: TGTGCCAGCAGCCAAATATTAGCGGGAGGTGATGAGCAGTTCTTC. It encodes CASSQILAGGDEQFF.

The chain recombines TRBV5-1 with TRBJ2-1; D is possibly TRBD2 (7 bases). The CDR3 sequence is 14 residues long. The germline CDR1 and CDR2 sequences are SGHRS and YFSETQ. V lost 3 bases and J lost 6, with 13 bases in between. The CDR3 region has the DNA TGCGCCAGCAGCTCCAGCGGGACAATCAATGAGCAGTTCTTC. This encodes CASSSSGTINEQFF.

In this sample, this clone turned up once. The chain carries TRBV19 and TRBJ2-1; 8 nucleotides match TRBD2. Losses at the gene ends were 0 bases for V and 2 bases for J; bases not matched to a gene: 12. From germline, CDR1 is LNHDA and CDR2 SQIVND (reference sequence). This CDR3 is built from 19 residues. For the CDR3, the DNA is TGTGCCAGTAGTATAGAGGGGGGTAGGGGACTAGGGGCCTACAATGAGCAGTTCTTC. Amino acids: CASSIEGGRGLGAYNEQFF.

This clone was seen a single time. V and J are TRBV30 and TRBJ2-5; the match to TRBD2 covers 9 bases. Trimming removed 5 bases from V and 3 bases from J; junction bases left unmatched: 7. CDR3 length: 14 residues. From germline, CDR1 is GTSNPN and CDR2 SVGIG (reference sequence). CDR3 sequence: CAWGRGLAEETQYF. For the CDR3, the DNA is TGTGCCTGGGGCCGGGGACTAGCAGAAGAGACCCAGTACTTC.

The chain combines TRBV29-1 with TRBJ2-5; 7 nucleotides line up with TRBD2. V shed 4 bases, J shed 4 bases, and the junction held 9 bases outside the gene matches. Germline assignment: CDR1 SQVTM and CDR2 ANQGSEA. CDR3 length equals 14 residues. DNA for the CDR3: TGCAGCGTTGCCGGGACTAACCTTGGAGAGACCCAGTACTTC. Translation gives CSVAGTNLGETQYF. Looking up the rest from reference TRBV29-1 and TRBJ2-5 gives the full variable domain: SAVISQKPSRDICQRGTSLTIQCQVDSQVTMMFWYRQQPGQSLTLIATANQGSEATYESGFVIDKFPISRPNLTFSTLTVSNMSPEDSSIYLCSVAGTNLGETQYFGPGTRLLVL.

This clone was seen just once. The chain carries TRBV19 and TRBJ1-2; TRBD1 matches at 9 bases. The V and J ends lost 7 bases and 8 bases, in that order; junction bases with no gene match: 14. The CDR3 is 15 residues long. The germline V gene has CDR1 LNHDA and CDR2 SQIVND (reference sequence). The CDR3 loop reads CASTELPQGARGYTF. The CDR3 DNA is TGTGCCAGTACCGAATTGCCACAGGGGGCGCGGGGCTACACCTTC.

This chain joins TRBV7-9 and TRBJ2-1; 8 bases align to TRBD2. Trimming cost V 5 bases and J 2 bases; bases outside gene matches: 5. The CDR3 totals 15 residues. CDR1 and CDR2 from the germline V gene are SEHNR and FQNEAQ (reference sequence). The CDR3: CASSLGTRAYNEQFF. CDR3 in DNA: TGTGCCAGCAGCCTGGGGACTAGAGCCTACAATGAGCAGTTCTTC.

With respect to this clone: A junction end diverges from the germline sequence, so it may reflect a read error. Here the CDR3 DNA reads TGTGCCAGTAGGTCAGCGGGTCCATATCTCTCCTACAAGCAGTACTTC. Its protein product is CASRSAGPYLSYKQYF. The chain carries TRBV5-4 and TRBJ2-7, with D maybe TRBD2 (6 bases). Germline assignment: CDR1 SGHNT and CDR2 YYREEE (reference sequence). This CDR3 is 16 amino acids long.

This sequence joins TRBV5-1 and TRBJ2-1; the match to TRBD2 covers 8 bases. The J segment lost 7 bases and the V segment lost 1 base, leaving 7 bases of the junction unmatched. The CDR3 consists of 15 residues. Germline CDR1 and CDR2: SGHRS and YFSETQ. The CDR3 DNA reads as TGCGCCAGCAGCTTGCTAAGCGGGAGCCGTAATGAGCAGTTCTTC. Its translation is CASSLLSGSRNEQFF.

The CDR3 loop reads CASSRDRNNSPLHF. As DNA, the CDR3 is TGCGCCAGCAGCCGGGACAGGAATAATTCACCCCTCCACTTT. V gene TRBV10-2 combines with J gene TRBJ1-6; 8 bases agree with TRBD1. The germline V gene encodes CDR1 WSHSY and CDR2 SAAADI. This CDR3 comprises 14 residues. The V and J ends lost 6 bases and 5 bases, in that order; junction bases with no gene match: 3.

This chain links TRBV29-1 with TRBJ1-2, with D unclear. The V end lost 3 bases, the J end lost 4 bases, and 6 bases lay between the germline ends. CDR3 length equals 11 residues. Germline V lookup: CDR1 SQVTM, CDR2 ANQGSEA. This CDR3 is CSVEWSYGYTF. DNA for the CDR3: TGCAGCGTTGAGTGGAGCTATGGCTACACCTTC.

This clone was counted once. The V call is TRBV6-4, the J call TRBJ2-2; 7 bases map to TRBD1. The germline V gene encodes CDR1 MRHNA and CDR2 SNTAGT. V lost 8 bases and J lost 2; bases outside the gene matches: 5. This CDR3 comprises 14 residues. The CDR3, as DNA: TGTGCCAGCCGACAGGGCCCTAACACCGGGGAGCTGTTTTTT. The encoded protein is CASRQGPNTGELFF.

V and J are TRBV7-2 and TRBJ1-3, with D tentatively TRBD1 (5 bases). The germline CDR1 and CDR2 sequences are SGHTA and FQGNSA. With 3 bases removed from V and 0 bases from J, the gap between germline ends came to 6 bases. The CDR3 spans 14 residues. The CDR3 coding sequence is TGTGCCAGCAGCTTTACAGGCTCTGGAAACACCATATATTTT. It translates to CASSFTGSGNTIYF.

The CDR3 region has the DNA TGTGCCAGCAGTTTAACGGTACCGGGGGATAACTACAATGAGCAGTTCTTC. Translation: CASSLTVPGDNYNEQFF. This chain links TRBV28 with TRBJ2-1, with TRBD2 as a possible D gene (6 bases). The CDR3 length is 17 residues. Germline CDR1 is MDHEN and CDR2 is SYDVKM. Trimming removed 2 bases from V and 3 bases from J, with 17 bases in between.